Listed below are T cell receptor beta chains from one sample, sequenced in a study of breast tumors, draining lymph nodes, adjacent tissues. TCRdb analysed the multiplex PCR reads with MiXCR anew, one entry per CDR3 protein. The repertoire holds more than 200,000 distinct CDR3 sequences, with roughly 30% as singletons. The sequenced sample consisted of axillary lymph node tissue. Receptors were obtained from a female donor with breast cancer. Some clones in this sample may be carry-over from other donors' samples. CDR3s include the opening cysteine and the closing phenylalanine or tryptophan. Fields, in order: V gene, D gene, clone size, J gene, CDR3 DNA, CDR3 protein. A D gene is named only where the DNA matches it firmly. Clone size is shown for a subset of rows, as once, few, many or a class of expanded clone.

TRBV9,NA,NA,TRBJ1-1,TGTGCCAGCTCACCAAGTGGGGGGGATGAAGCTTTCTTT,CASSPSGGDEAFF
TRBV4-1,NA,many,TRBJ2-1,TGCGCCAGCAGCCAAGACCCATACAATGAGCAGTTCTTC,CASSQDPYNEQFF
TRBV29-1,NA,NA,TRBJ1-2,TGCAGCGTGCTGACAGGACGTTATGGCTACACCTTC,CSVLTGRYGYTF
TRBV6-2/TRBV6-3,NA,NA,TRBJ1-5,TGTGCCAGCAGTCCAACCGGGCGTAGCAATCAGCCCCAGCATTTT,CASSPTGRSNQPQHF
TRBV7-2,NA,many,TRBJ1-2,TGTGCCAGCAGTCCTACAACTAACTATGGCTACACCTTC,CASSPTTNYGYTF
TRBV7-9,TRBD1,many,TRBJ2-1,TGTGCCAGCAGCTTAGTCAAAAAGGGACAGGGAAATCCTATCGGGTCCTACAATGAGCAGTTCTTC,CASSLVKKGQGNPIGSYNEQFF
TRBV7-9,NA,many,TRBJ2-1,TGTGCCAGCAGCAGCGGGTACTCCTACAATGAGCAGTTCTTC,CASSSGYSYNEQFF
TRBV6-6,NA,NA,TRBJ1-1,TGTGCCAGCAGTCGAAACTGGGACACTGAAGCTTTCTTT,CASSRNWDTEAFF
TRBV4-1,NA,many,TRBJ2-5,TGCGCCAGCAGGGCTACGGACAGATTAAAAGAGACCCAGTACTTC,CASRATDRLKETQYF
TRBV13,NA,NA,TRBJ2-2,TGTGCCAGCAGCTTAGTAGGTCGGGCGTCGAGGCGCGACACCGGGGAGCTGTTTTTT,CASSLVGRASRRDTGELFF
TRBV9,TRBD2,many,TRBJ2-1,TGTGCCAGCAGCGTAGCGGATGGCGGGAGCTCCTACAATGAGCAGTTCTTC,CASSVADGGSSYNEQFF
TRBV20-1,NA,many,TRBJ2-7,TGCAGTGCGAAGGTGGCCGGGCGGGGATACGAGCAGTACTTC,CSAKVAGRGYEQYF
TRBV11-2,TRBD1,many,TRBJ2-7,TGTGCCAGCAGTTTTAGACCGGGACAGGGCTACGAGCAGTACTTC,CASSFRPGQGYEQYF
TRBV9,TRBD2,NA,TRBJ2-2,TGTGCCAGCAGCGCCGGGACTAGCGGGGAGCTGTTTTTT,CASSAGTSGELFF
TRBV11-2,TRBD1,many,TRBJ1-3,TGTGCCAGCAGTCGGACAGGGGGTGAACACTCTGGAAACACCATATATTTT,CASSRTGGEHSGNTIYF
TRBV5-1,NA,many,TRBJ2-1,TGCGCCAGCAGCTGGACAGCCAATGAGCAGTTCTTC,CASSWTANEQFF
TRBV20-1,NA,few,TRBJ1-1,TGCAGTGCTGGAAGAGGGACTGAAGCTTTCTTT,CSAGRGTEAFF
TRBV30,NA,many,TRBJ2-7,TGTGCCTGGAGTACATGGGTTCGGACCTACGAGCAGTACTTC,CAWSTWVRTYEQYF
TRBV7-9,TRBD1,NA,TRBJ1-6,TGTGCCAGCAGCCCATTGGGGACAGGGCGTTCACCCCTCCACTTT,CASSPLGTGRSPLHF
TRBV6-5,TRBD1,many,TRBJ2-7,TGTGCCAGCAGACAGGGGCCAAACGAGCAGTACTTC,CASRQGPNEQYF
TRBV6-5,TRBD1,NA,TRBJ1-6,TGTGCCAGCAGTTACTCTAGACAGGGGGATTCACCCCTCCACTTT,CASSYSRQGDSPLHF
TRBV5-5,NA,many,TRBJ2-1,TGTGCCAGCAGCCAAACCCCGGGACTGGCAAACAATGAGCAGTTCTTC,CASSQTPGLANNEQFF
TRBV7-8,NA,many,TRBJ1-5,TGTGCCAGCAGCTCATACAGCCACAGCCAGGGGCCCCAGCATTTT,CASSSYSHSQGPQHF
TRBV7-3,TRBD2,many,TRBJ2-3,TGTGCCAGCAGCCTACTTAGGGTAGCGGGAGGGTTGGCAGATACGCAGTATTTT,CASSLLRVAGGLADTQYF
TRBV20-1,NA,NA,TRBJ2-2,TGCAGTGCTAGTCCTGGGAGAGGGCCCGGGGAGCTGTTTTTT,CSASPGRGPGELFF
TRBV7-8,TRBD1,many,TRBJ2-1,TGTGCCAGCAGCTCCCGGGACAGGGTGGTTGAGCAGTTCTTC,CASSSRDRVVEQFF
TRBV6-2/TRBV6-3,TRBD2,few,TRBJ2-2,TGTGCCAGCAGTTACAGGGGACTAGCGGGCCCCGGGGAGCTGTTTTTT,CASSYRGLAGPGELFF
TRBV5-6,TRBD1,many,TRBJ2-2,TGTGCCAGCAGCACGGGACAGGGCAGTGGAACCGGGGAGCTGTTTTTT,CASSTGQGSGTGELFF
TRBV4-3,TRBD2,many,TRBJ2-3,TGCGCCAGCAGCCACGGGACTAGCGGGACAGATACGCAGTATTTT,CASSHGTSGTDTQYF
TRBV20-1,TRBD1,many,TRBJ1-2,TGCAGTGCTATCGACAGGGGGAGGAAGGACTATGGCTACACCTTC,CSAIDRGRKDYGYTF
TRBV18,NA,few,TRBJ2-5,TGTGCCAGCTCTCCTGGGACGCTCCAAGAGACCCAGTACTTC,CASSPGTLQETQYF
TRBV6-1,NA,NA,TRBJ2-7,TGTGCCAGCGGTCAAGCGCGATCCCAGGCGGACTTC,CASGQARSQADF
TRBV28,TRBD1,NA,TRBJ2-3,TGTGCCAGCAGTTCCGAGGGACAGGAGCCTTCCGGGAGTTTTGAGTATTTT,CASSSEGQEPSGSFEYF
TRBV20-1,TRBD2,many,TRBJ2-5,TGCAGTGCCCCGGGAACTAGCGGGCTCGGTGAAGAGACCCAGTACTTC,CSAPGTSGLGEETQYF
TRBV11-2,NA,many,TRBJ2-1,TGTGCCAGCAGATCGATCACGGGGCCGAGGTTCAATGAGCAGTTCTTC,CASRSITGPRFNEQFF
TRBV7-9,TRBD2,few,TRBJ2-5,TGTGTCAGCAGCTTAACCGGACTAGCAAAAGAGACCCAGCACTTC,CVSSLTGLAKETQHF
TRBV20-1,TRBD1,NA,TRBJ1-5,TGCAGTGCTAGAGATGGTAGGGGGCGCGCGTCCCATTTT,CSARDGRGRASHF
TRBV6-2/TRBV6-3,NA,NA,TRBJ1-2,TGTGCCAGCAGTACCGGGGCGAACTATGGCTACACCTTC,CASSTGANYGYTF
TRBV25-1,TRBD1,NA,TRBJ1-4,TGTGCCAGCAGTGGCCTTGGACAGGGAGGGGAAAAACTGCTTTTT,CASSGLGQGGEKLLF
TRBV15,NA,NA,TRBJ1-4,TGTGCCACCAGCAGAGATCGGTGGGGGGCGTACGATGAAAAACTGTTTTTT,CATSRDRWGAYDEKLFF
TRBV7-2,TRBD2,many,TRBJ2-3,TGTGCCAGCAGCTTAAATCCGACTAGCGGCCCTCCCACAGATACGCAGTATTTT,CASSLNPTSGPPTDTQYF
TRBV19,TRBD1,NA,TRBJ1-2,TGTGCCAGCAGCGGCAGACAGGGCTATGGCTACACCTTC,CASSGRQGYGYTF
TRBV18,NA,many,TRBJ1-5,TGTGCCAGCTCACGGGACGGCGATCAGCCCCAGCATTTT,CASSRDGDQPQHF
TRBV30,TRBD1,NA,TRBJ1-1,TGTGCCTGGAGAAGGACAGGGAACACTGAAGCTTTCTTT,CAWRRTGNTEAFF
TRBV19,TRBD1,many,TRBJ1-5,TGTGCCAGTACCATATCCGGACAGGGGGAACAGCCCCAGCATTTT,CASTISGQGEQPQHF
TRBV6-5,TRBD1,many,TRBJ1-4,TGTGCCAGCAGTCTAAACAGGGGACGGCTGTTTTTT,CASSLNRGRLFF
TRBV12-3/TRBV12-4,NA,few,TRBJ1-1,TGTGCCAGCAGTTTGTCGGGAAGGTGGACTGAAGCTTTCTTT,CASSLSGRWTEAFF
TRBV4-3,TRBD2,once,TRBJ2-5,TGCGCCGGCAGCCCCAGGACTAGCGGGAGGAGGGAGCAGTACTTC,CAGSPRTSGRREQYF
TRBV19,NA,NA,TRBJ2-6,TGTGCCAGTGGCCGGGACGGCACTGAAGCTTTC,CASGRDGTEAF
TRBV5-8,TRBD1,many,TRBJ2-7,TGTGCCAGCAGCCCATCCGGGACAGCGCGTTATCAGTCCTACTCCTACGAGCAGTACTTC,CASSPSGTARYQSYSYEQYF